Below, 10 T cell receptor beta chains from the same sample are listed, as sequenced in a study of early T cells in non-severe SARS-CoV-2 infection. TCRdb fed the 5' RACE reads into MiXCR, producing one record per CDR3 protein. This sample has 65,000 to 90,000 distinct CDR3 sequences, with more than 10% found just once. Sequencing was carried out using whole blood. These receptors originate from an adult who was a healthcare worker with PCR-confirmed SARS-CoV-2 infection or an uninfected control (not recorded which).

The chain recombines TRBV5-6 with TRBJ2-3; D is possibly TRBD2 (6 bases). The CDR3 sequence is 15 residues long. V lost 4 bases to trimming and J lost 4 bases, with 16 bases between them. Germline-derived CDR1 and CDR2 are SGHDT and YYEEEE. The CDR3: CASSLLGRGADTQYF. The CDR3 coding sequence is TGTGCCAGCAGCCTTCTCGGGAGAGGGGCAGATACGCAGTATTTT.

The chain employs TRBV11-2 and TRBJ1-1, with 7 bases identical to TRBD1. V lost 5 bases, J lost 4 bases, and 10 bases stayed unmatched. Germline-derived CDR1 and CDR2 are SGHAT and FQNNGV. This CDR3 comprises 15 residues. The CDR3 here is CASSPGGGQSTEAFF. The DNA for the CDR3 is TGTGCCAGCAGCCCAGGGGGGGGGCAGAGCACTGAAGCTTTCTTT.

The chain links TRBV3-1 to TRBJ1-1; D might be TRBD1 (5 bases). Looked up from germline, CDR1 is LGHDT and CDR2 is YNNKEL (reference sequence). This CDR3 has 16 amino acids. Trimming shortened V by 2 bases and J by 4 bases, and 17 bases separated the two germline ends. Written as DNA, the CDR3 is TGTGCCAGCAGCCAAAAGGTCTCGACAGTCCTCACTGAAGCTTTCTTT. It translates to CASSQKVSTVLTEAFF.

This clonotype was counted at least ten times. V usage is TRBV3-1 and J usage is TRBJ2-1; 8 bases fit TRBD2. Germline CDR1 is LGHDT and CDR2 is YNNKEL (reference sequence). V was clipped by 0 bases and J by 5 bases; unmatched bases: 3. The CDR3 loop spans 15 amino acids. The CDR3 sequence: CASSQESGRHNEQFF. The DNA for the CDR3 is TGTGCCAGCAGCCAAGAAAGCGGGAGACACAATGAGCAGTTCTTC.

This clonotype has a count of ten or more. The rearrangement joins TRBV11-2 to TRBJ2-5; 8 positions match TRBD2. V shed 8 bases and J 5 bases; nucleotides not matched to a gene: 7. The germline gives CDR1 SGHAT, CDR2 FQNNGV. The CDR3 extends over 13 amino acids. CDR3 amino acids: CASEAGVGETQYF. CDR3 nucleotide sequence: TGTGCCAGCGAAGCGGGAGTAGGGGAGACCCAGTACTTC.

This clonotype was seen once. The chain carries TRBV5-6 and TRBJ2-2; TRBD1 matches at 7 bases. Trimming took 0 bases from V and 0 from J; bases not matched to a gene: 5. Germline V gene lookup returns CDR1 SGHDT and CDR2 YYEEEE. The CDR3 runs 17 residues. CDR3 nucleotide sequence: TGTGCCAGCAGCTTGGAGACAGGGTACGCGAACACCGGGGAGCTGTTTTTT. Protein sequence: CASSLETGYANTGELFF.

The rearrangement joins TRBV5-1 to TRBJ2-2; 7 bases map to TRBD2. The ends lost 4 bases at V and 2 bases at J; junction bases unmatched: 5. Germline loops: CDR1 SGHRS, CDR2 YFSETQ. This CDR3 has 15 residues. The DNA of the CDR3 is TGCGCCAGCAGCGATAGCGGGCCCAACACCGGGGAGCTGTTTTTT. This encodes CASSDSGPNTGELFF. The whole variable domain, remainder taken from reference TRBV5-1 and TRBJ2-2, is KAGVTQTPRYLIKTRGQQVTLSCSPISGHRSVSWYQQTPGQGLQFLFEYFSETQRNKGNFPGRFSGRQFSNSRSEMNVSTLELGDSALYLCASSDSGPNTGELFFGEGSRLTVL.

This sequence joins TRBV19 and TRBJ2-2; perhaps TRBD2 as D (6 bases). Trimming pared 7 bases from V and 0 bases from J, leaving 18 bases between. The CDR3 spans 17 residues. Germline values: CDR1 LNHDA, CDR2 SQIVND (reference sequence). CDR3 coding DNA: TGTGCCAGTATTGAGTGGTCTGGGGGGACGAACACCGGGGAGCTGTTTTTT. Protein: CASIEWSGGTNTGELFF.

This clonotype has more than one count but fewer than ten. J is TRBJ2-3 and V is TRBV10-3; TRBD2 matches at 13 bases. The V and J ends lost 4 bases and 5 bases, in that order; junction bases with no gene match: 3. The length of the CDR3 is 15 residues. Germline CDR1 is ENHRY and CDR2 is SYGVKD. The DNA of the CDR3 is TGTGCCATCAGTGGGGGACTAGCGGGGCGAGATACGCAGTATTTT. Translated, it gives CAISGGLAGRDTQYF.

V is TRBV6-1 and J is TRBJ2-7; TRBD1 matches at 11 bases. Trimming removed 6 bases from V and 6 bases from J; junction bases left unmatched: 7. Germline CDR1 MNHNS, CDR2 SASEGT. The CDR3 has 14 residues. DNA for the CDR3: TGTGCCAGCAGGGAGGGGACAGGGGGAGGCGAGCAGTACTTC. Encoded protein: CASREGTGGGEQYF.